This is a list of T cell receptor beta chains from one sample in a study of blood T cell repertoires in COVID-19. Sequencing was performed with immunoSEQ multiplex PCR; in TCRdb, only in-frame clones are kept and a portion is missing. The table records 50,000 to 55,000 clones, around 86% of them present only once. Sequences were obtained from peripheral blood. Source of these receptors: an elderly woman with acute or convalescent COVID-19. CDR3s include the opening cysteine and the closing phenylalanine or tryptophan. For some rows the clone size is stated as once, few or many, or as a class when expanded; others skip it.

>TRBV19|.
CASKTTGGMNTEAFF
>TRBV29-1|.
CSVETGTATNEKLFF
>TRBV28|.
CASHRENNQPQHF
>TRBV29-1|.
CSVPTSGGDEQYF
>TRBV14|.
CASSQVWQGQKAFF
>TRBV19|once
CASTTTGALVGNTIYF
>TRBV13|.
CASSRDTGANYEQYF
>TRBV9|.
CASSAGDEQYF
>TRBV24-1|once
CATTRTTPSGYTF
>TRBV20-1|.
CSASYGFEGTEAFF
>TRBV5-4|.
CASSLPGQGLYGYTF
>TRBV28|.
CASIPAGANTGELFF
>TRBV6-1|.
CASSDRGDHEKLFF
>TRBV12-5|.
CASGPQGLARNEQFF
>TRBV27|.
CASSSPLTGENNEKLFF
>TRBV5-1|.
CASSWGTGGHQPQHF
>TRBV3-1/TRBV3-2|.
CASSPARGAIYEQYF
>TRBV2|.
CASRQLYGAVGRGNEQFF
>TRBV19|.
CATRTGTGGVEQYF
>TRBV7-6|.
CASSLQGGNSGNTIYF
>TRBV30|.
CAWDRAGYNEQFF
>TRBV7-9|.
CASSLGLENSGANVLTF
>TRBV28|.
CASSLFPQGGGYTF
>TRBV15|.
CATNRDRGARNEQFF
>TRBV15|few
CATSTASGSYNEQFF
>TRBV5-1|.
CASSRDSTYGYTF
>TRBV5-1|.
CASQPQGRTGELFF
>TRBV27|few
CASSLTYPTPGETQYF
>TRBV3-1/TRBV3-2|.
CASSRGQGGGQPQHF
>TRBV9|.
CASSQTGLAGNTDTQYF
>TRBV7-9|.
CASSLGQASLYEQYF
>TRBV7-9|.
CASSFDRGTYEQYF
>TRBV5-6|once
CASSLPGREYYEQYF
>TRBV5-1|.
CASSFLGGQGAFHGYTF
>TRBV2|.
CASSAWSTNYGYTF
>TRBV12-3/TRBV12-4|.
CASRPQGTEAFF
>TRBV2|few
CASSLQGPKNTGELFF
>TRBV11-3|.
CASSLDPLPGELFF
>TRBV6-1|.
CASSESQGWNQPQHF
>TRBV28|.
CASSSGQGAEAFF
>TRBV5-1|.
CASSLPGQNYEQYF
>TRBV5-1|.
CASSLARGLAGGRNEQFF
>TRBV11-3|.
CASSLGLDSYYGYTF
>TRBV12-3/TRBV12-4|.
CASAINYGYTF
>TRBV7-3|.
CASSSNRDRVSDTQYF
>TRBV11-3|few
CASSLNLGASNTDTQYF
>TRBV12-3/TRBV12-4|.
CASSLLSTGTSTF
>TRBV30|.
CAWSVSGGIQETQYF
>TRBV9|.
CASSVGGGPYNSPLHF